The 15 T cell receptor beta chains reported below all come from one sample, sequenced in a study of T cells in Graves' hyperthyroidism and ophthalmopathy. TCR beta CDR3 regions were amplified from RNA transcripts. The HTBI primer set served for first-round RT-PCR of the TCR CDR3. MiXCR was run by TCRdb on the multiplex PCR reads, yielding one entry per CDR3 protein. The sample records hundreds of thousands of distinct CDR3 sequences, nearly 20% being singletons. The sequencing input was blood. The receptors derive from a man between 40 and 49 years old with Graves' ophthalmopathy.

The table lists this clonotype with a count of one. The CDR3 coding sequence is TGTGCCAGCAGCCCCTCGGGGACCAGCTCTGGGGCCAACGTCCTGACTTTC. Amino acid sequence: CASSPSGTSSGANVLTF. The chain has TRBV7-9 and TRBJ2-6; D could derive from TRBD1 or TRBD2 (5 bases each). Trimming stripped 5 bases from V and 0 bases from J, with 14 bases between. Per the germline V gene, CDR1 is SEHNR and CDR2 is FQNEAQ (reference sequence). The CDR3 has 17 residues.

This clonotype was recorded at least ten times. In DNA, the CDR3 is TGTGCCAGCAGCTTAGTAACAGGGGGCAAAGAGACCCAGTACTTC. Protein: CASSLVTGGKETQYF. The chain couples TRBV11-2 to TRBJ2-5; 9 bases match TRBD1. With 1 base clipped from V and 3 bases from J, the junction kept 3 bases outside the gene matches. Germline V gene sequence: CDR1 SGHAT, CDR2 FQNNGV. The CDR3 spans 15 residues.

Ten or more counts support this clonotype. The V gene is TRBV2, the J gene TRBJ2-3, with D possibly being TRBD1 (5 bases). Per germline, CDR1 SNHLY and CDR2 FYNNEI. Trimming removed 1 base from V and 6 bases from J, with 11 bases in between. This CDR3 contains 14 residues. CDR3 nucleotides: TGTGCCAGCAGTGAAGTAGGGGCGGTGGATACGCAGTATTTT. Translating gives CASSEVGAVDTQYF.

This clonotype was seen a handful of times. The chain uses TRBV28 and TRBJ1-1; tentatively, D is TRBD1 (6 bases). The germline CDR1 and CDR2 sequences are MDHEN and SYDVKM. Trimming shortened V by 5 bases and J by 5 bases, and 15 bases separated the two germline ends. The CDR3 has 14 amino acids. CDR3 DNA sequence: TGTGCCAGCAGTCCCCACAGGGAGCGGACTGAAGCTTTCTTT. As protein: CASSPHRERTEAFF. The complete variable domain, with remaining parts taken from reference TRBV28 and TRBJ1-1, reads DVKVTQSSRYLVKRTGEKVFLECVQDMDHENMFWYRQDPGLGLRLIYFSYDVKMKEKGDIPEGYSVSREKKERFSLILESASTNQTSMYLCASSPHRERTEAFFGQGTRLTVV.

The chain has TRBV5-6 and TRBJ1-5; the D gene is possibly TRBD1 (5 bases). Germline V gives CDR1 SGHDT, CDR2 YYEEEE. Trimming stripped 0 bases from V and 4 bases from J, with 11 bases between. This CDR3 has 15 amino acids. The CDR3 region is CASSLAYQGNQPQHF. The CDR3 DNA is TGTGCCAGCAGCTTGGCCTATCAGGGTAATCAGCCCCAGCATTTT.

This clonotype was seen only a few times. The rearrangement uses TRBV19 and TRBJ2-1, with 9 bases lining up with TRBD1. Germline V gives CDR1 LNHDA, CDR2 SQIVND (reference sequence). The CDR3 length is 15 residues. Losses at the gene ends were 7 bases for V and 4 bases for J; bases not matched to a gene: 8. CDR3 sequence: CASTPLDRGYNEQFF. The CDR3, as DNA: TGTGCCAGTACCCCCCTCGACAGGGGGTACAATGAGCAGTTCTTC.

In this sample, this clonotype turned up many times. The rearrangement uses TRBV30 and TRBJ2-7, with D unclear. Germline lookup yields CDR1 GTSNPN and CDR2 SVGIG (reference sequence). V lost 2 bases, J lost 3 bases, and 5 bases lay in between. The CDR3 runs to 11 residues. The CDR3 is CAWSLIYEQYF. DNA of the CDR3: TGTGCCTGGAGTTTAATCTACGAGCAGTACTTC. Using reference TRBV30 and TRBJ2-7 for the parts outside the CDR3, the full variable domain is SQTIHQWPATLVQPVGSPLSLECTVEGTSNPNLYWYRQAAGRGLQLLFYSVGIGQISSEVPQNLSASRPQDRQFILSSKKLLLSDSGFYLCAWSLIYEQYFGPGTRLTVT.

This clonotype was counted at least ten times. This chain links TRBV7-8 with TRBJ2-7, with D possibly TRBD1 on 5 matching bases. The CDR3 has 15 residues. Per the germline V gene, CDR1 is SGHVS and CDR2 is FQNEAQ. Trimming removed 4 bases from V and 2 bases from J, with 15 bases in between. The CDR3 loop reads CASSSDLRGTYEQYF. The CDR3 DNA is TGTGCCAGCAGCTCGGATCTTAGGGGAACCTACGAGCAGTACTTC.

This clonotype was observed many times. The CDR3 loop is CASSLGGQGSYEQYF. DNA of the CDR3: TGTGCCAGCAGCTTAGGTGGCCAGGGATCCTACGAGCAGTACTTC. The chain has TRBV7-9 and TRBJ2-7; tentative D call: TRBD1 (5 bases). Trimming left V 1 base short and J 1 base short, with 11 bases between. The germline V gene encodes CDR1 SEHNR and CDR2 FQNEAQ (reference sequence). The CDR3 is made up of 15 amino acids. Together with reference TRBV7-9 and TRBJ2-7, the CDR3 gives the full variable domain: DTGVSQNPRHKITKRGQNVTFRCDPISEHNRLYWYRQTLGQGPEFLTYFQNEAQLEKSRLLSDRFSAERPKGSFSTLEIQRTEQGDSAMYLCASSLGGQGSYEQYFGPGTRLTVT.

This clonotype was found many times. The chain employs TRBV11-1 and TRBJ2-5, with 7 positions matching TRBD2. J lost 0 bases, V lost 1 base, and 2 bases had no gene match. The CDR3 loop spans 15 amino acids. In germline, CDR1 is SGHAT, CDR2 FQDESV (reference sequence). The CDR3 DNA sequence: TGTGCCAGCAGCTTAGGGGACTATAACCAAGAGACCCAGTACTTC. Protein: CASSLGDYNQETQYF.

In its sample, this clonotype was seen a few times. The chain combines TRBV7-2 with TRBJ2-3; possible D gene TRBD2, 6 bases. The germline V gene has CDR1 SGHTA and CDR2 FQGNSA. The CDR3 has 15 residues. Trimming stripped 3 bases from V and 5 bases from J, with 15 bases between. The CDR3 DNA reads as TGTGCCAGCAGCTTTCAGCGGGTTTCGCGAGATACGCAGTATTTT. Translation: CASSFQRVSRDTQYF. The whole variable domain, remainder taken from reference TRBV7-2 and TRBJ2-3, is GAGVSQSPSNKVTEKGKDVELRCDPISGHTALYWYRQSLGQGLEFLIYFQGNSAPDKSGLPSDRFSAERTGGSVSTLTIQRTQQEDSAVYLCASSFQRVSRDTQYFGPGTRLTVL.

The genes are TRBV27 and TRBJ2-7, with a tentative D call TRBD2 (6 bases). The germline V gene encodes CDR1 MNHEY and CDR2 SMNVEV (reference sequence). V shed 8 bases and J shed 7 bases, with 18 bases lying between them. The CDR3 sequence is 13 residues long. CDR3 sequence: CASGGGTHGEQYF. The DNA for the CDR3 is TGTGCCAGCGGAGGCGGGACCCACGGGGAGCAGTACTTC.

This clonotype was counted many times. The CDR3 loop is CSAEREGGETQYF. CDR3 nucleotide sequence: TGCAGTGCCGAGCGGGAAGGGGGGGAGACCCAGTACTTC. V usage is TRBV20-1 and J usage is TRBJ2-5; tentatively, D is TRBD2 (7 bases). Germline V CDR1 and CDR2: DFQATT, SNEGSKA (reference sequence). V lost 6 bases, J lost 5 bases, and 16 bases lay in between. The CDR3 runs to 13 residues.

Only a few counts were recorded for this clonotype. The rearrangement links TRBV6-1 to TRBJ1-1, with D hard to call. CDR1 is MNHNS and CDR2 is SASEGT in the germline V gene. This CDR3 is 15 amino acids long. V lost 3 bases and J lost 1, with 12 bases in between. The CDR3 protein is CASSEGFWGNTEAFF. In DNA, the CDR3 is TGTGCCAGCAGTGAGGGGTTTTGGGGGAACACTGAAGCTTTCTTT.

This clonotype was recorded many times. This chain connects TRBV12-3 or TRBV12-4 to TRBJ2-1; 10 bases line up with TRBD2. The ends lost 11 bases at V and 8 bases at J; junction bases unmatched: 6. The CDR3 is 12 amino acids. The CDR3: CAGSGTSDEQFF. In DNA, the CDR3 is TGTGCCGGATCCGGGACTAGCGATGAGCAGTTCTTC.